The source of this T cell receptor (beta chain) is a study of blood T cell repertoires in COVID-19. Overall study context: Collection of acute and convalescent COVID-19 samples took place in the United States, Italy and Spain. The analysed material was cDNA or gDNA that came from T cells, B-cell-depleted T cells, or PBMCs.

Study processing details: Reference gene primers were amplified, and this amplification served to estimate nucleated cell counts. The repertoire was sequenced with immunoSEQ multiplex PCR; TCRdb's copy has only in-frame clones and lacks some. From that table come the V and J calls and clone size; the DNA was used to work out D and trimming. The data hold around 190,000 clones, with approximately 90% observed a single time. This clone turned up a few times. Trimming stripped 1 base from V and 9 bases from J, with 10 bases between. CDR3 length equals 14 residues. Germline assignment: CDR1 LGHDT and CDR2 YNNKEL (reference sequence).

The TCR comes from a human donor in a cohort sampled during active COVID-19. Sequenced material: peripheral blood. V is TRBV3-1 (or the pseudogene TRBV3-2) and J is TRBJ1-6; possible D gene TRBD1, 5 bases. The CDR3 sequence: CASSQGGRGSPLHF. The CDR3 DNA sequence: TGTGCCAGCAGCCAAGGGGGAAGGGGTTCACCCCTCCACTTT.